The T cell receptor (beta chain) under discussion was sequenced for a study of CXCR3-negative and CXCR3-positive naive CD8 T cells. Study observations and caveats: In CXCR3-positive naive cells, the TRB CDR3s were more hydrophobic than in CXCR3-negative naive cells.

Comments on this clonotype: Its antigen remains unknown.

There are 19 residues in the CDR3. Germline CDR1 reads MNHNY; CDR2 reads SVGAGI (reference sequence). Researchers prepared the TRB cDNA libraries using 5' RACE with UMI labels. TCRdb re-called the 5' RACE reads; one entry per CDR3 protein, DNA not given. This sample contains 90,000 to 100,000 distinct CDR3 sequences. What was sequenced was naive CXCR3+ CD8+ T cells from blood. Specified subset: CD45RO-CCR7+CD27+CD95- naive CD8+ T cells expressing CXCR3 (TNR3+). The clonotype comes from a human donor in good health. Some clones in this sample may be carry-over from other donors' samples. The chain links TRBV6-6 to TRBJ2-5; TCRdb indicates TRBD1, and absent DNA this call remains unverified. CDR3 sequence: CASSYWVVEGQWIMETQYF.